This T cell receptor beta chain was identified in a study of T-cell memory formation after mild COVID-19. As for the study in general: Each donor largely had its own TCR clusters.

The study's findings and limits: A subset of responding clones appeared in pre-infection memory, suggesting cross-reactive memory joined. While clones contracting from day 15 to 85 were balanced between CD4 and CD8, later expanders leaned CD4+.

5'RACE primed at constant segments yielded TCR alpha and TCR beta cDNA libraries bearing sample barcodes and UMIs. MiXCR, run by TCRdb on the 5' RACE reads, gives a single entry per CDR3 protein. The sample lists roughly 620,000 distinct CDR3 sequences, about 20% occurring once. This clonotype was seen more than once but under ten times. The target antigen is unknown. This sequence originates from an adult woman who had mild COVID-19 (a few samples of this study predate the infection). Cell type and time point are not known. Sequencing input: PBMCs or a T cell subset sorted from them (not recorded which).

The CDR3 loop is CASSYSAGLNQPQHF. Written as DNA, the CDR3 is TGTGCCAGCAGTTACTCTGCAGGGTTGAATCAGCCCCAGCATTTT. V and J are TRBV6-5 and TRBJ1-5; perhaps TRBD1 as D (5 bases). Germline loops: CDR1 MNHEY, CDR2 SVGAGI. The CDR3 is made up of 15 amino acids. The germline V and J ends were trimmed by 0 bases and 4 bases, with 10 bases remaining between them.